Many counts were recorded for the clone carrying this TCR beta chain. This specimen belongs to a study of T cells in Graves' hyperthyroidism and ophthalmopathy. Template material for amplifying TCR beta CDR3 regions consisted of RNA transcripts. Initially, a first-round RT-PCR of the TCR CDR3 employed the HTBI primer set. In TCRdb, the multiplex PCR reads were re-called with MiXCR into one record per CDR3 protein. The data hold hundreds of thousands of distinct CDR3 sequences, with about 15% observed a single time. The CDR3 sequence is 15 residues long. Per germline, CDR1 DFQATT and CDR2 SNEGSKA (reference sequence). Trimming pared 0 bases from V and 1 base from J, leaving 12 bases between.

Sequencing input: blood. This clonotype was sampled from a woman in her thirties with Graves' hyperthyroidism that later progressed to Graves' ophthalmopathy. The chain couples TRBV20-1 to TRBJ1-1; D gene ambiguous. CDR3 sequence: CSARDSGLENTEAFF. CDR3 coding DNA: TGCAGTGCTAGAGATTCTGGATTGGAGAACACTGAAGCTTTCTTT.